These T cell receptor beta chains were read from a single sample in a study of T cell repertoires in cytomegalovirus infection. MiXCR was run by TCRdb on the reads, yielding one entry per CDR3 protein. The data show about 530,000 distinct CDR3 sequences, around 27% seen once. The sample was PBMCs. These receptor sequences come from a human donor in good health (CMV status not recorded). Some clones in this sample may be carry-over from other donors' samples. Each CDR3 is given with its conserved first and last residue. The order of the fields is J gene, clone size, V gene, D gene, CDR3 length, CDR3 protein, CDR3 DNA. The D gene is left open where the match is weak. The listing skips clone size in some rows; elsewhere it reads once, few, many or a size class.

J: TRBJ2-5
size: NA
V: TRBV30
D: NA
length: 12
CDR3: CAWNSEGETQYF
DNA: TGTGCCTGGAACTCAGAGGGAGAGACCCAGTACTTC

J: TRBJ2-7
size: NA
V: TRBV12-3/TRBV12-4
D: NA
length: 15
CDR3: CASSIRTGLAYEQYF
DNA: TGTGCCAGCAGTATCCGGACCGGGCTCGCCTACGAGCAGTACTTC

J: TRBJ2-1
size: NA
V: TRBV6-2/TRBV6-3
D: NA
length: 17
CDR3: CATYDGTFISSYNEQFF
DNA: TGTGCCACCTATGACGGGACATTTATCAGCTCCTACAATGAGCAGTTCTTC

J: TRBJ1-5
size: once
V: TRBV6-6
D: NA
length: 13
CDR3: CASSYGGWQPQHF
DNA: TGTGCCAGCAGTTATGGTGGGTGGCAGCCCCAGCATTTT

J: TRBJ1-2
size: few
V: TRBV6-5
D: TRBD1
length: 16
CDR3: CASSYSKLQGANGYTF
DNA: TGTGCCAGCAGTTACTCGAAGCTACAGGGGGCAAATGGCTACACCTTC

J: TRBJ2-1
size: many
V: TRBV7-3
D: TRBD1
length: 15
CDR3: CASSKGQGSYNEQFF
DNA: TGTGCCAGCAGCAAGGGACAGGGGTCCTACAATGAGCAGTTCTTC

J: TRBJ2-1
size: NA
V: TRBV6-2/TRBV6-3
D: TRBD2
length: 15
CDR3: CASSLTSATYNEQFF
DNA: TGTGCCAGCAGTTTGACTAGCGCTACCTACAATGAGCAGTTCTTC

J: TRBJ2-3
size: few
V: TRBV7-3
D: TRBD2
length: 16
CDR3: CASSLLAGAKTDTQYF
DNA: TGTGCCAGCAGCTTGCTAGCGGGAGCTAAGACAGATACGCAGTATTTT

J: TRBJ2-3
size: NA
V: TRBV7-9
D: TRBD1
length: 15
CDR3: CASSRQGAPTDTQYF
DNA: TGTGCCAGCAGCCGACAGGGGGCGCCTACAGATACGCAGTATTTT

J: TRBJ2-7
size: many
V: TRBV11-2
D: TRBD2
length: 17
CDR3: CASSSFVFATSGDQQYF
DNA: TGTGCCAGCAGCTCCTTCGTCTTCGCCACTAGCGGAGACCAGCAGTACTTC

J: TRBJ1-1
size: few
V: TRBV6-2/TRBV6-3
D: NA
length: 12
CDR3: CASSYKDREAFF
DNA: TGTGCCAGCAGTTACAAGGACAGAGAAGCTTTCTTT

J: TRBJ1-1
size: many
V: TRBV7-6
D: NA
length: 14
CDR3: CASSLVQMNTEAFF
DNA: TGTGCCAGCAGCTTAGTACAGATGAACACTGAAGCTTTCTTT

J: TRBJ2-3
size: NA
V: TRBV11-2
D: TRBD2
length: 17
CDR3: CASSIPLSGSFTDTQYF
DNA: TGTGCCAGCAGCATCCCCCTAAGCGGGAGTTTCACAGATACGCAGTATTTT

J: TRBJ2-6
size: NA
V: TRBV19
D: NA
length: 17
CDR3: CASSKSILSSGANVLTF
DNA: TGTGCCAGTAGTAAGAGCATCCTATCCTCTGGGGCCAACGTCCTGACTTTC

J: TRBJ1-1
size: NA
V: TRBV6-2/TRBV6-3
D: NA
length: 16
CDR3: CASSYSPPDRNTEAFF
DNA: TGTGCCAGCAGTTACTCTCCCCCGGACAGGAACACTGAAGCTTTCTTT

J: TRBJ2-7
size: NA
V: TRBV24-1
D: TRBD2
length: 16
CDR3: CATSDARTSGTYEQYF
DNA: TGTGCCACCAGTGATGCCCGGACTAGCGGCACCTACGAGCAGTACTTC

J: TRBJ2-5
size: NA
V: TRBV23-1
D: NA
length: 14
CDR3: CASSQLPGQETQYF
DNA: TGCGCCAGCAGTCAACTACCAGGGCAAGAGACCCAGTACTTC

J: TRBJ2-3
size: few
V: TRBV11-1
D: NA
length: 17
CDR3: CASSLAALGSGLDTQYF
DNA: TGTGCCAGCAGCTTAGCGGCCTTAGGGTCAGGTTTGGATACGCAGTATTTT

J: TRBJ2-7
size: NA
V: TRBV7-4
D: TRBD1
length: 16
CDR3: CASSISLPGGTHGQYF
DNA: TGTGCCAGCAGCATCAGCCTCCCAGGGGGCACCCACGGGCAGTACTTC

J: TRBJ2-1
size: many
V: TRBV7-2
D: TRBD1
length: 17
CDR3: CASSLGPDRGQYNEQFF
DNA: TGTGCCAGCAGCTTAGGTCCTGACAGGGGCCAATACAATGAGCAGTTCTTC

J: TRBJ2-1
size: few
V: TRBV7-2
D: TRBD2
length: 16
CDR3: CASSLLSSGRRNEQFF
DNA: TGTGCCAGCAGCTTACTGTCTAGCGGGAGGAGAAATGAGCAGTTCTTC

J: TRBJ2-3
size: few
V: TRBV20-1
D: NA
length: 15
CDR3: CSARQLGNYTDTQYF
DNA: TGCAGTGCTAGACAACTCGGGAACTACACAGATACGCAGTATTTT

J: TRBJ2-1
size: NA
V: TRBV27
D: NA
length: 12
CDR3: CASSKPMREQFF
DNA: TGTGCCAGCAGCAAACCCATGCGGGAGCAGTTCTTC

J: TRBJ2-1
size: NA
V: TRBV7-6
D: NA
length: 14
CDR3: CASSLSQFYNEQFF
DNA: TGTGCCAGCAGCTTGTCCCAGTTCTACAATGAGCAGTTCTTC

J: TRBJ1-1
size: NA
V: TRBV10-3
D: NA
length: 14
CDR3: CAISEVPRNTEAFF
DNA: TGTGCCATCAGTGAGGTTCCGAGGAACACTGAAGCTTTCTTT

J: TRBJ2-1
size: many
V: TRBV7-8
D: NA
length: 14
CDR3: CASSLDRVSGEQFF
DNA: TGTGCCAGCAGCTTAGACAGGGTTTCGGGTGAGCAGTTCTTC

J: TRBJ2-2
size: few
V: TRBV6-2/TRBV6-3
D: NA
length: 13
CDR3: CASSRTRTGELFF
DNA: TGTGCCAGCAGTAGGACCCGGACCGGGGAGCTGTTTTTT

J: TRBJ2-1
size: many
V: TRBV3-1
D: TRBD2
length: 16
CDR3: CASSRASGLAGFEQFF
DNA: TGTGCCAGCAGCCGAGCGTCGGGACTAGCGGGATTCGAGCAGTTCTTC

J: TRBJ2-1
size: few
V: TRBV18
D: NA
length: 13
CDR3: CASSPNYYNEQFF
DNA: TGTGCCAGCTCACCAAACTATTACAATGAGCAGTTCTTC

J: TRBJ2-5
size: many
V: TRBV12-3/TRBV12-4
D: NA
length: 15
CDR3: CASSIRLGLLGAQYF
DNA: TGTGCCAGCAGTATACGGCTGGGACTCCTCGGAGCCCAGTACTTC

J: TRBJ2-4
size: NA
V: TRBV6-1
D: TRBD2
length: 16
CDR3: CASSYRTSGHKNIQYF
DNA: TGTGCCAGCAGTTACCGAACTAGCGGCCACAAAAACATTCAGTACTTC

J: TRBJ1-6
size: NA
V: TRBV7-2
D: NA
length: 14
CDR3: CASSQGLSQGPLHF
DNA: TGTGCCAGCAGCCAGGGACTTTCCCAGGGGCCCCTCCACTTT

J: TRBJ1-2
size: few
V: TRBV7-9
D: NA
length: 16
CDR3: CASSPQTGPVNYGYTF
DNA: TGTGCCAGCAGTCCCCAGACCGGGCCCGTTAACTATGGCTACACCTTC